This TCR beta chain was recorded in a study of blood T cell repertoires in COVID-19. For the study at large: Sources were T cells, B-cell-depleted T cells, or PBMCs; the material itself was cDNA or gDNA.

In the authors' workflow: Amplification with reference gene primers provided the estimates of nucleated cell counts. TCRdb's copy holds only in-frame clones and misses some; the assay was immunoSEQ multiplex PCR. That table gives V, J and clone size, and the DNA gave D and trimming. This table holds about 110,000 clones, 80% to 90% found once. Germline V gene lookup returns CDR1 SGHNT and CDR2 YYREEE (reference sequence). This CDR3 contains 16 residues. V was shortened by 4 bases and J by 0 bases, with 16 bases between the two germline ends. Input material: peripheral blood. This chain uses TRBV5-4 with TRBJ1-2; D might be TRBD1 (5 bases). This receptor was taken from a human donor in a cohort sampled during active COVID-19. The DNA for the CDR3 is TGTGCCAGCAGCCCGTGGAGGGGAAAAACTAACTATGGCTACACCTTC. Translation: CASSPWRGKTNYGYTF.